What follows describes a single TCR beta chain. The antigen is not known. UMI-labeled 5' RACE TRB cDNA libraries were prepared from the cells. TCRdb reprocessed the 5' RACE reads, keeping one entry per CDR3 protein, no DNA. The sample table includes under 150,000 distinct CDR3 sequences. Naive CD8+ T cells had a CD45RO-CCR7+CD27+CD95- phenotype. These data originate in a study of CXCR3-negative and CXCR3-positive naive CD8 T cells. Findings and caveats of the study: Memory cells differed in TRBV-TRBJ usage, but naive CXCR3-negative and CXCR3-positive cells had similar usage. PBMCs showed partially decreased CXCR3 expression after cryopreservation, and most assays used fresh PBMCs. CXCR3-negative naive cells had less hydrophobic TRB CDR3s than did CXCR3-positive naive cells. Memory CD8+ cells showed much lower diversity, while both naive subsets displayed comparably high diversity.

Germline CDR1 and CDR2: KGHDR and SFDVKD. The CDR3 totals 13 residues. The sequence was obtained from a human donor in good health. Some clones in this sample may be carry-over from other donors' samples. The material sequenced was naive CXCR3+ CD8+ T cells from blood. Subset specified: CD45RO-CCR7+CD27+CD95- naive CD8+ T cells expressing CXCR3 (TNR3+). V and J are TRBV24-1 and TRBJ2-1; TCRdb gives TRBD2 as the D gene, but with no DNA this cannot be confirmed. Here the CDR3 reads CATSDLVAGEQFF.